The 26 T cell receptor beta chains given below trace back to one sample, sequenced in a study of blood T cell repertoires in COVID-19. This table comes from immunoSEQ multiplex PCR, and its TCRdb copy is limited to in-frame clones, with some not included. The data show approximately 300,000 clones, around 92% seen once. What was sequenced was PBMCs or T cells enriched from blood (not recorded which). The receptors shown here come from a woman in her thirties who had recovered from COVID-19.

The rearrangement uses TRBV6-5 and TRBJ1-2; perhaps TRBD1 as D (6 bases). The CDR3 length is 15 residues. Germline V CDR1 and CDR2: MNHEY, SVGAGI. V shed 0 bases and J shed 4 bases, with 12 bases lying between them. This CDR3 reads CASSYSGQSSYGYTF. The CDR3, as DNA: TGTGCCAGCAGTTACTCAGGACAGTCCTCCTATGGCTACACCTTC.

The sample holds one count of this clone. The chain recombines TRBV7-9 with TRBJ1-1; D ambiguous. The CDR3 spans 11 residues. Germline-derived CDR1 and CDR2 are SEHNR and FQNEAQ (reference sequence). Trimming pared 4 bases from V and 5 bases from J, leaving 5 bases between. The CDR3 loop reads CASSYYTEAFF. The CDR3 nucleotides read TGTGCCAGCAGCTACTATACTGAAGCTTTCTTT.

This clone was observed once. The chain carries TRBV4-2 and TRBJ2-1; 14 bases line up with TRBD2. Germline V lookup: CDR1 LGHNA, CDR2 YNFKEQ. The V and J ends lost 0 bases and 7 bases, in that order; junction bases with no gene match: 11. This CDR3 region has 19 residues. The CDR3 spells CASSQDNVLGLAGENEQFF. CDR3 DNA sequence: TGTGCCAGCAGCCAAGATAATGTTTTGGGACTAGCGGGAGAGAATGAGCAGTTCTTC.

The chain joins TRBV7-2 to TRBJ2-1; D is unclear. The CDR3 sequence is 14 residues long. Trimming left V 4 bases short and J 6 bases short, with 13 bases between. Germline V CDR1 and CDR2: SGHTA, FQGNSA. The CDR3 protein is CASSSQVVGNEQFF. The CDR3 DNA sequence: TGTGCCAGCAGCTCCCAGGTCGTCGGCAATGAGCAGTTCTTC.

The sample holds one count of this clone. The V gene is TRBV5-1, the J gene TRBJ2-2, with TRBD2 matching over 7 bases. Trimming took 0 bases from V and 6 from J; bases not matched to a gene: 11. Germline V gives CDR1 SGHRS, CDR2 YFSETQ. The CDR3 runs 17 residues. In DNA, the CDR3 is TGCGCCAGCAGCTTGGTGCACGGCGGGAGTGGCTCCGGGGAGCTGTTTTTT. Amino acid sequence: CASSLVHGGSGSGELFF.

The rearrangement joins TRBV19 to TRBJ2-7; 8 positions agree with TRBD1. V was clipped by 3 bases and J by 3 bases; unmatched bases: 4. CDR3 size: 14 residues. Germline CDR1 is LNHDA and CDR2 is SQIVND (reference sequence). The CDR3 spells CASSMDREGYEQYF. CDR3 DNA: TGTGCCAGTAGTATGGACAGGGAAGGCTACGAGCAGTACTTC.

V is TRBV3-1 (or the pseudogene TRBV3-2) and J is TRBJ2-7, with 9 bases matching TRBD1. CDR1 is LGHDT and CDR2 is YNNKEL in the germline V gene (reference sequence). The CDR3 is made up of 14 amino acids. With V trimmed by 1 base and J by 8 bases, 6 bases remained unmatched. This CDR3 reads CASSQGTGDTKQYF. CDR3 nucleotides: TGTGCCAGCAGCCAAGGGACAGGGGATACGAAGCAGTACTTC.

The chain links TRBV6-4 to TRBJ2-1; tentatively, D is TRBD2 (6 bases). The V gene's germline CDR1 is MRHNA and CDR2 SNTAGT. V was trimmed by 10 bases and J by 0 bases, leaving 22 bases between them. CDR3 length equals 17 residues. The CDR3 spells CATPVSLSGSSYNEQFF. The CDR3 DNA reads TGTGCCACCCCTGTTTCCCTTAGCGGAAGCTCCTACAATGAGCAGTTCTTC.

V is TRBV19 and J is TRBJ2-3, with 11 bases matching TRBD1. V lost 5 bases to trimming and J lost 5 bases; unmatched junction nucleotides: 9. CDR1 and CDR2 (germline): LNHDA, SQIVND (reference sequence). The CDR3 is made up of 16 amino acids. DNA of the CDR3: TGTGCCAGTAGTTTATACGGACAGGGGGCGCGAGATACGCAGTATTTT. The encoded protein is CASSLYGQGARDTQYF.

The J gene is TRBJ1-2, the V gene TRBV6-5, with 7 bases matching TRBD1. Germline trimming cut 4 bases from V and 4 bases from J; bases unmatched to any gene: 12. CDR3 size: 16 residues. Germline V CDR1 and CDR2: MNHEY, SVGAGI. The CDR3 sequence is CASSSDSPRQGYGYTF. The CDR3, as DNA: TGTGCCAGCAGTTCAGACTCCCCGCGACAGGGCTATGGCTACACCTTC.

V gene TRBV30 combines with J gene TRBJ2-1, with 9 bases lining up with TRBD2. The CDR3 is made up of 16 amino acids. The germline V gene encodes CDR1 GTSNPN and CDR2 SVGIG (reference sequence). V lost 0 bases to trimming and J lost 8 bases; unmatched junction nucleotides: 11. The CDR3: CAWSVSPWVAGDEQFF. The CDR3 DNA follows: TGTGCCTGGAGTGTATCCCCGTGGGTAGCGGGAGATGAGCAGTTCTTC.

This chain connects TRBV28 to TRBJ2-2; TRBD2 aligns across 12 bases. The germline CDR1 and CDR2 sequences are MDHEN and SYDVKM. Trimming removed 1 base from V and 3 bases from J; junction bases left unmatched: 3. This CDR3 comprises 17 residues. The CDR3 spells CASSLSTSGSHTGELFF. The DNA of the CDR3 is TGTGCCAGCAGTTTATCGACTAGCGGGAGCCACACCGGGGAGCTGTTTTTT.

The chain joins TRBV6-5 to TRBJ1-1; D may be TRBD1 (5 bases). Per the germline V gene, CDR1 is MNHEY and CDR2 is SVGAGI. V lost 7 bases to trimming and J lost 1 base, with 10 bases between them. This CDR3 comprises 13 residues. This CDR3 is CASTQRGNTEAFF. The CDR3 DNA reads TGTGCCAGCACCCAAAGGGGGAACACTGAAGCTTTCTTT.

V is TRBV29-1 and J is TRBJ1-2, with 7 bases identical to TRBD1. Trimming at V came to 5 bases and at J to 5 bases, leaving 5 bases not matched to a gene. The CDR3 consists of 12 residues. CDR1 is SQVTM and CDR2 is ANQGSEA in the germline V gene. This CDR3 is CSVNQGEYGYTF. DNA of the CDR3: TGCAGCGTTAACCAGGGGGAGTATGGCTACACCTTC.

About this clone itself: The DNA is omitted, as the CDR3 cannot be located on it reliably, and the CDR3 follows TCRdb's listing. V gene TRBV6-5 combines with J gene TRBJ2-3; TRBD2, the table's D call, was not compared with the DNA. CDR1 is MNHEY and CDR2 is SVGAGI in the germline V gene. Inclusive of both ends, the CDR3 amounts to 14 amino acids. This CDR3 is CATRFGGGTGGMYF.

This clone was counted only a few times. The chain carries TRBV10-3 and TRBJ1-6; 7 bases line up with TRBD1. Trimming cost V 4 bases and J 0 bases; bases outside gene matches: 9. Germline-derived CDR1 and CDR2 are ENHRY and SYGVKD. CDR3 length: 18 amino acids. The CDR3 bases are TGTGCCATCAGTGTTAGTTTGGGACAGAGCTCCTATAATTCACCCCTCCACTTT. As protein: CAISVSLGQSSYNSPLHF.

The rearrangement links TRBV27 to TRBJ2-7, with D uncertain. The ends were cut back, 4 bases at V and 6 bases at J, with 7 bases in the middle. CDR3 length: 11 residues. CDR1 MNHEY and CDR2 SMNVEV come from the germline V gene (reference sequence). As DNA, the CDR3 is TGTGCCAGCAGTTCAGATGGCGAGCAGTACTTC. It codes for CASSSDGEQYF.

This clone was seen only a few times. V is TRBV19 and J is TRBJ1-5; no definite D call. V shed 6 bases and J shed 0 bases, with 12 bases lying between them. Germline-derived CDR1 and CDR2 are LNHDA and SQIVND (reference sequence). The CDR3 is 15 residues long. This chain's CDR3 is CASSPGLYSNQPQHF. CDR3 nucleotides: TGTGCCAGTAGCCCAGGCCTTTATAGCAATCAGCCCCAGCATTTT.

The chain couples TRBV29-1 to TRBJ2-1, with 7 bases lining up with TRBD2. The CDR3 loop spans 17 amino acids. V lost 7 bases and J lost 5; bases outside the gene matches: 20. The germline CDR1 and CDR2 sequences are SQVTM and ANQGSEA. The CDR3 is CSGGRPRSGGGDNEQFF. The CDR3 DNA is TGCAGCGGCGGACGACCCCGGTCGGGCGGGGGAGACAATGAGCAGTTCTTC.

The rearrangement uses TRBV6-5 and TRBJ1-4; TRBD1 might be the D (6 bases). V gave up 6 bases and J gave up 7 bases, with 18 bases separating them. This CDR3 comprises 15 residues. Germline V gene sequence: CDR1 MNHEY, CDR2 SVGAGI. The CDR3, as DNA: TGTGCCAGCAGGGTAACAGGGTTGAGTAGTGAAAAACTGTTTTTT. Encoded protein: CASRVTGLSSEKLFF.

The chain carries TRBV20-1 and TRBJ1-1; the match to TRBD1 covers 7 bases. J gave up 3 bases and V 4 bases, and 2 bases lay outside the gene matches. The CDR3 contains 12 residues. CDR1 is DFQATT, CDR2 SNEGSKA, per germline (reference sequence). The CDR3 DNA sequence: TGCAGTGCTACTGACAGGGACACTGAAGCTTTCTTT. This translates into CSATDRDTEAFF.

The chain employs TRBV11-3 and TRBJ2-7; D is perhaps TRBD1 (6 bases). Germline CDR1 is SGHNT and CDR2 is YENEEA. Trimming stripped 5 bases from V and 7 bases from J, with 24 bases between. This CDR3 has 16 amino acids. CDR3 bases: TGTGCCAGCAGCCCTTACTCAGGGGTTGGCCTTCGGGAGCAGTACTTC. Its protein product is CASSPYSGVGLREQYF.

The chain couples TRBV5-1 to TRBJ2-3; 7 positions agree with TRBD2. The trim removed 4 bases at V and 5 bases at J, leaving 13 bases unmatched. The length of the CDR3 is 16 residues. Germline CDR1 reads SGHRS; CDR2 reads YFSETQ. Here the CDR3 reads CASSGLAATIGDTQYF. Written as DNA, the CDR3 is TGCGCCAGCAGCGGGCTAGCGGCTACTATTGGAGATACGCAGTATTTT.

V and J are TRBV18 and TRBJ2-7; 9 bases fit TRBD2. J lost 5 bases, V lost 3 bases, and 5 bases had no gene match. The germline CDR1 and CDR2 sequences are KGHSH and LQKENI. This CDR3 contains 14 residues. CDR3 region: CASSPGLAYHEQYF. CDR3 sequence (DNA): TGTGCCAGCTCACCGGGACTAGCTTACCACGAGCAGTACTTC.

The chain couples TRBV23-1 to TRBJ1-2; D might be TRBD1 (5 bases). TRBV23-1 is placed among ORFs of uncertain function. V lost 2 bases to trimming and J lost 8 bases, with 12 bases between them. The CDR3 runs 13 residues. DNA of the CDR3: TGCGCCAGCAGTCAACAGGACACTCGCGGCTACACCTTC. It is translated as CASSQQDTRGYTF.

This clone was picked up a small number of times. The J gene is TRBJ2-3, the V gene TRBV3-1 (or the pseudogene TRBV3-2), with 13 bases lining up with TRBD2. This CDR3 is 16 amino acids long. Germline CDR1 and CDR2: LGHDT and YNNKEL (reference sequence). The V segment lost 7 bases and the J segment 2 bases; nucleotides outside the gene matches: 6. The CDR3 DNA is TGTGCCAGCACCGGGACTAGCGGGAAAAACACAGATACGCAGTATTTT. Translated: CASTGTSGKNTDTQYF.